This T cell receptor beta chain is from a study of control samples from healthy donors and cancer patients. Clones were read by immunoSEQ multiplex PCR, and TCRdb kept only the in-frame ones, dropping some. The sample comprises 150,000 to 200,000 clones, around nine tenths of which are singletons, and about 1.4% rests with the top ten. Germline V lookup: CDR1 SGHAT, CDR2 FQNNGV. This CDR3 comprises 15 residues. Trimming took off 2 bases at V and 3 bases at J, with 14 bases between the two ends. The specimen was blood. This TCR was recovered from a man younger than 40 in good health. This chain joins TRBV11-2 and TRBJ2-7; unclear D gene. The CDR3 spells CASSLLSGLVYEQYF. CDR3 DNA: TGTGCCAGCAGCTTACTCAGTGGGCTGGTCTACGAGCAGTACTTC.